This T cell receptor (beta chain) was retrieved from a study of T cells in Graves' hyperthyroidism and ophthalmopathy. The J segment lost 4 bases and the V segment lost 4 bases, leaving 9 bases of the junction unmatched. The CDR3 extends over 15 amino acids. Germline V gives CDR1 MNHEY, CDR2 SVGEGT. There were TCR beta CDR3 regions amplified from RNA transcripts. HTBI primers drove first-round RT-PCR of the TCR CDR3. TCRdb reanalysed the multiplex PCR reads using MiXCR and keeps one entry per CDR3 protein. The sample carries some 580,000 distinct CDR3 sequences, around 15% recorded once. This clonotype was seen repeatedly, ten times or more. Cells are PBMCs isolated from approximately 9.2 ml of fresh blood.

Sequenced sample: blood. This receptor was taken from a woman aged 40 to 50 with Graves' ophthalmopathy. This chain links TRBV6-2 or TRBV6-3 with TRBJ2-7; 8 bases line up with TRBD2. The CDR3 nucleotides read TGTGCCAGCAGTTCGAAAGCGGGAGCGCTGTACGAGCAGTACTTC. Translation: CASSSKAGALYEQYF.